This paragraph reports one TCR beta chain. The data stem from a study of molecular identifiers for immune sequencing clone quantification. Library preparation followed earlier protocols using designated TCR primers. TCRdb called the PCR reads again in MiXCR, with one record for every CDR3 protein. The sample comprises around 480,000 distinct CDR3 sequences, about 20% of which are singletons, and approximately 0.8% rests with the top ten. A CD8+CD4-CCR7+CD45RA+ gate was used to sort naive CD8 T cells. Germline lookup yields CDR1 LNHDA and CDR2 SQIVND (reference sequence). The CDR3 totals 15 residues. V shed 5 bases and J shed 5 bases, with 18 bases lying between them.

The origin of this receptor is a human donor in good health. Some libraries in this study had Jurkat cell RNA spiked in. The V and J genes are TRBV19 and TRBJ1-1, with D possibly being TRBD1 (5 bases). Source material: naive CD8+ T cells from blood, with Jurkat cell RNA spiked in. Subset: FACS-sorted CD8+CD4-CCR7+CD45RA+ naive T cells. The CDR3 sequence is CASSCLGQGETEAFF. The CDR3 region has the DNA TGTGCCAGTAGTTGTCTGGGGCAGGGAGAGACTGAAGCTTTCTTT.